This T cell receptor (beta chain) originates from a study of graft-versus-host responses after intestinal transplantation. Study-wide background: Isolated intestinal, liver-intestinal, or multivisceral transplants had been given to the recipients.

The data were produced by immunoSEQ multiplex PCR, yet TCRdb's version contains in-frame clones alone and is incomplete. The sample has about 14,000 clones; roughly two fifths are singletons. There were 200,000 CFSE-labeled responder cells plated together with 200,000 irradiated, violet-dye-labeled stimulator cells. The CDR3 length is 15 residues. The germline V gene has CDR1 MNHEY and CDR2 SMNVEV (reference sequence). The V and J ends lost 2 bases and 5 bases respectively, with 13 bases between them. This chain uses TRBV27 with TRBJ2-1; TRBD2 might be the D (5 bases). The sample consisted of alloreactive CD8+ T cells from a mixed lymphocyte reaction culture, taken before intestinal transplant. Subset indicated: CFSE-low proliferating T cells sorted from roughly six-day pre-transplant mixed lymphocyte reaction (GvH or HvG direction). The TCR comes from a human patient who received an intestinal transplant. CDR3 DNA sequence: TGTGCCAGCAGTTTAATCCCAGCGGACCACAATGAGCAGTTCTTC. This sequence encodes CASSLIPADHNEQFF.